This is a list of T cell receptor beta chains from one sample in a study of T cell responses to AZD1222 COVID-19 vaccine. The repertoire was sequenced with immunoSEQ multiplex PCR; TCRdb's copy has only in-frame clones and lacks some. The sample contains over 75,000 clones, under 95% of which appear only once. The sample in question was peripheral blood, obtained on day 0 of AZD1222 vaccination. The receptors here all came from an adult in good health. The CDR3 runs from the conserved cysteine through the conserved F or W. The order of the fields is D gene, J gene, clone size, V gene, CDR3 DNA, CDR3 protein. The D gene is left open where the match is weak. Clone size, where shown, is once, few, many, or a class for clones that have expanded.

d_gene: -; j_gene: TRBJ1-2; abundance: -; v_gene: TRBV7-9; CDR3nt: TGTGCCAGCAGCCATCAATGGGGCTATGGCTACACCTTC; CDR3aa: CASSHQWGYGYTF
d_gene: -; j_gene: TRBJ1-1; abundance: -; v_gene: TRBV18; CDR3nt: TGTGCCAGCTCACCACTAATCGGTGAAGCTTTCTTT; CDR3aa: CASSPLIGEAFF
d_gene: -; j_gene: TRBJ2-1; abundance: -; v_gene: TRBV5-1; CDR3nt: TGCGCCAGCCACCCGGGCCTCAACAATGAGCAGTTCTTC; CDR3aa: CASHPGLNNEQFF
d_gene: -; j_gene: TRBJ1-2; abundance: few; v_gene: TRBV4-1; CDR3nt: TGCGCCAGCAGCCAAGGCCGAAGTACGGGCCTAAACTATGGCTACACCTTC; CDR3aa: CASSQGRSTGLNYGYTF
d_gene: -; j_gene: TRBJ1-1; abundance: -; v_gene: TRBV5-6; CDR3nt: TGTGCCAGCAGCCGGGCAGGGGCAAACACTGAAGCTTTCTTT; CDR3aa: CASSRAGANTEAFF
d_gene: TRBD1; j_gene: TRBJ1-1; abundance: -; v_gene: TRBV18; CDR3nt: TGTGCCAGCTCGACCGGGACAGGGAGCCCGCAGAACACTGAAGCTTTCTTT; CDR3aa: CASSTGTGSPQNTEAFF
d_gene: -; j_gene: TRBJ2-2; abundance: once; v_gene: TRBV19; CDR3nt: TGTGCCAGTAGTATTTCCGTTGGGACCGGGGAGCTGTTTTTT; CDR3aa: CASSISVGTGELFF
d_gene: -; j_gene: TRBJ2-3; abundance: -; v_gene: TRBV6-1; CDR3nt: TGTGCCAGCAGTGAGGACAGAGTTTTCAATACGCAGTATTTT; CDR3aa: CASSEDRVFNTQYF
d_gene: -; j_gene: TRBJ1-1; abundance: once; v_gene: TRBV19; CDR3nt: TGTGCCAGTAGTATTGGGGGCAAGACGGGTGACACTGAAGCTTTCTTT; CDR3aa: CASSIGGKTGDTEAFF
d_gene: -; j_gene: TRBJ1-2; abundance: -; v_gene: TRBV5-1; CDR3nt: TGCGCCAGCGGACCACAGGCGAACTATGGCTACACCTTC; CDR3aa: CASGPQANYGYTF
d_gene: -; j_gene: TRBJ1-4; abundance: -; v_gene: TRBV25-1; CDR3nt: TGTGCCAGCAGTGGTTCTAATGAAAAACTGTTTTTT; CDR3aa: CASSGSNEKLFF
d_gene: -; j_gene: TRBJ2-5; abundance: -; v_gene: TRBV3-1/TRBV3-2; CDR3nt: TGTGCCAGCAGCCAAGGAATCGGGACGCAAGAGACCCAGTACTTC; CDR3aa: CASSQGIGTQETQYF
d_gene: -; j_gene: TRBJ1-1; abundance: -; v_gene: TRBV2; CDR3nt: TGTGCCAGCAGTGGAGAGGGGTGGAACACTGAAGCTTTCTTT; CDR3aa: CASSGEGWNTEAFF
d_gene: -; j_gene: TRBJ1-5; abundance: -; v_gene: TRBV5-6; CDR3nt: TGTGCCAGCAGCTTTCAAAATCAGCCCCAGCATTTT; CDR3aa: CASSFQNQPQHF
d_gene: -; j_gene: TRBJ1-1; abundance: -; v_gene: TRBV6-5; CDR3nt: TGTGCCAGCAGTTATGGGGGACCTCCGTCTAACACTGAAGCTTTCTTT; CDR3aa: CASSYGGPPSNTEAFF
d_gene: -; j_gene: TRBJ2-1; abundance: -; v_gene: TRBV28; CDR3nt: TGTGCCAGCAGTTCCCAGGGCCTTAGCTCCTACAATGAGCAGTTCTTC; CDR3aa: CASSSQGLSSYNEQFF
d_gene: -; j_gene: TRBJ1-2; abundance: few; v_gene: TRBV7-2; CDR3nt: TGTGCCAGCAGCTTAGCAGGGCTGGATGGCTACACCTTC; CDR3aa: CASSLAGLDGYTF
d_gene: -; j_gene: TRBJ1-1; abundance: -; v_gene: TRBV6-5; CDR3nt: TGTGCCAGCAGTTACTCGCCGACGGGGAACACTGAAGCTTTCTTT; CDR3aa: CASSYSPTGNTEAFF
d_gene: TRBD2; j_gene: TRBJ2-7; abundance: -; v_gene: TRBV27; CDR3nt: TGTGCCAGCAGGGGACTGGGAACTAGCGGGAAGTACGAGCAGTACTTC; CDR3aa: CASRGLGTSGKYEQYF
d_gene: TRBD1; j_gene: TRBJ2-4; abundance: -; v_gene: TRBV7-9; CDR3nt: TGTGCCAGCACCTGGACAGGGGCGTACATTCAGTACTTC; CDR3aa: CASTWTGAYIQYF
d_gene: TRBD1; j_gene: TRBJ2-7; abundance: -; v_gene: TRBV30; CDR3nt: TGTGCCTGGAAGGGACAGGGAAGGTCTTACGAGCAGTACTTC; CDR3aa: CAWKGQGRSYEQYF
d_gene: TRBD1; j_gene: TRBJ1-1; abundance: -; v_gene: TRBV19; CDR3nt: TGTGCCAGTAACAACAGGGGGATCACTGAAGCTTTCTTT; CDR3aa: CASNNRGITEAFF
d_gene: -; j_gene: TRBJ1-2; abundance: -; v_gene: TRBV5-1; CDR3nt: TGCGCCAGCAGCTCGGCTGGTCCAGGGATCGGCTACACCTTC; CDR3aa: CASSSAGPGIGYTF
d_gene: -; j_gene: TRBJ2-3; abundance: -; v_gene: TRBV5-1; CDR3nt: TGCGCCAGCAGTGGGGTCGAAACAGATACGCAGTATTTT; CDR3aa: CASSGVETDTQYF
d_gene: TRBD1; j_gene: TRBJ1-6; abundance: -; v_gene: TRBV7-6; CDR3nt: TGTGCCAGCAGCTTAGCCAGTGGCGGGACAGTGAATTCACCCCTCCACTTT; CDR3aa: CASSLASGGTVNSPLHF
d_gene: TRBD1; j_gene: TRBJ1-6; abundance: -; v_gene: TRBV9; CDR3nt: TGTGCCAGCAGATCCGGGACAGGGCTTCACCGGTATAATTCACCCCTCCACTTT; CDR3aa: CASRSGTGLHRYNSPLHF
d_gene: TRBD2; j_gene: TRBJ2-1; abundance: -; v_gene: TRBV5-1; CDR3nt: TGCGCCAGCAGCTTAGCTAGCGGGATTTACAATGAGCAGTTCTTC; CDR3aa: CASSLASGIYNEQFF
d_gene: -; j_gene: TRBJ2-1; abundance: -; v_gene: TRBV19; CDR3nt: TGTGCCAGTACCCAGGGGCTAGCGGACAATGAGCAGTTCTTC; CDR3aa: CASTQGLADNEQFF
d_gene: -; j_gene: TRBJ1-3; abundance: -; v_gene: TRBV5-8; CDR3nt: TGTGCCAGCAGCCCCAGGCGAAACACCATATATTTT; CDR3aa: CASSPRRNTIYF
d_gene: -; j_gene: TRBJ2-7; abundance: once; v_gene: TRBV5-1; CDR3nt: TGCGCCAGCAGCCCGGATACCCGGGACACTCACTACGAGCAGTACTTC; CDR3aa: CASSPDTRDTHYEQYF
d_gene: -; j_gene: TRBJ1-3; abundance: few; v_gene: TRBV4-1; CDR3nt: TGCGCCAGCAGCCAAGGGGCCAACTCTGGAAACACCATATATTTT; CDR3aa: CASSQGANSGNTIYF
d_gene: TRBD2; j_gene: TRBJ2-5; abundance: -; v_gene: TRBV28; CDR3nt: TGTGCCAGCAGTCCCCGCGGGAGAGGGGCGGCCCAAGAGACCCAGTACTTC; CDR3aa: CASSPRGRGAAQETQYF
d_gene: -; j_gene: TRBJ2-3; abundance: -; v_gene: TRBV4-2; CDR3nt: TGTGCCAGCAGCCAAGAGGTTGGGAGCCGAGGCACAGATACGCAGTATTTT; CDR3aa: CASSQEVGSRGTDTQYF
d_gene: -; j_gene: TRBJ1-2; abundance: once; v_gene: TRBV21-1; CDR3nt: TGTGCCAGCAGCAAAGGACCCCCGCAGGGGGCATGTGGCTACACCTTC; CDR3aa: CASSKGPPQGACGYTF
d_gene: TRBD1; j_gene: TRBJ2-1; abundance: -; v_gene: TRBV7-3; CDR3nt: TGTGCCAGCAGCTCGCAGGGGGTCGATGAGCAGTTCTTC; CDR3aa: CASSSQGVDEQFF
d_gene: -; j_gene: TRBJ2-6; abundance: -; v_gene: TRBV5-1; CDR3nt: TGCGCCAGCACGCCCGTCTCTGGGGCCAACGTCCTGACTTTC; CDR3aa: CASTPVSGANVLTF
d_gene: -; j_gene: TRBJ1-5; abundance: -; v_gene: TRBV10-3; CDR3nt: TGTGCCATCAGTGAAGGACAGACCTATACAAATCAGCCCCAGCATTTT; CDR3aa: CAISEGQTYTNQPQHF
d_gene: -; j_gene: TRBJ1-2; abundance: -; v_gene: TRBV18; CDR3nt: TGTGCCAGCTCACCCCGTGGGCCATTTGCTGGCTACACCTTC; CDR3aa: CASSPRGPFAGYTF
d_gene: -; j_gene: TRBJ1-2; abundance: -; v_gene: TRBV4-1; CDR3nt: TGCGCCAGCAGCCAAGGACTGCCGGGGACCAAGGTCTTC; CDR3aa: CASSQGLPGTKVF
d_gene: TRBD1; j_gene: TRBJ1-4; abundance: -; v_gene: TRBV9; CDR3nt: TGTGCCAGCAGCCCTACAGGGGGCGGTGAAAAACTGTTTTTT; CDR3aa: CASSPTGGGEKLFF
d_gene: -; j_gene: TRBJ2-2; abundance: -; v_gene: TRBV14; CDR3nt: TGTGCCAGCAGCCAAGTGCGGTTTGACGGGGAGCTGTTTTTT; CDR3aa: CASSQVRFDGELFF
d_gene: -; j_gene: TRBJ1-4; abundance: -; v_gene: TRBV18; CDR3nt: TGTGCCAGCTCACTAAACTCCGGGACGGATGAAAAACTGTTTTTT; CDR3aa: CASSLNSGTDEKLFF
d_gene: TRBD1; j_gene: TRBJ2-1; abundance: -; v_gene: TRBV6-5; CDR3nt: TGTGCCAGCAGGACTGACAGGGTCCATGAGCAGTTCTTC; CDR3aa: CASRTDRVHEQFF
d_gene: TRBD2; j_gene: TRBJ2-7; abundance: -; v_gene: TRBV28; CDR3nt: TGTGCCAGCAGCCACACCCGTCCTAGCGGGAGACGTTACGAGCAGTACTTC; CDR3aa: CASSHTRPSGRRYEQYF
d_gene: -; j_gene: TRBJ2-5; abundance: -; v_gene: TRBV28; CDR3nt: TGTGCCAGCAGTTTTCTCGCGGAGACCCAGTACTTC; CDR3aa: CASSFLAETQYF
d_gene: TRBD1; j_gene: TRBJ2-7; abundance: -; v_gene: TRBV25-1; CDR3nt: TGTGCCAGCAGTAAGGGACAGGGATACGAGCAGTACTTC; CDR3aa: CASSKGQGYEQYF